This T cell receptor (beta chain) originates from a study of blood T cell dynamics during melanoma immunotherapy. Study results and limitations: Unlike progressors, later disease-control patients had W3 repertoires gaining clonality or diversity.

Described time point: pre-treatment baseline. The method was immunoSEQ multiplex PCR; TCRdb's version includes in-frame clones alone and lacks a portion of them. The data show around 10,000 clones, just under 85% seen once. V shed 3 bases and J shed 2 bases, with 15 bases lying between them. The CDR3 covers 16 residues. CDR1 and CDR2 (germline): SEHNR, FQNEAQ (reference sequence). Comments on this clone: No antigen is known for it.

The sequence was obtained from a human donor with melanoma. The material was blood, obtained from a patient treated with checkpoint blockade. The chain has TRBV7-9 and TRBJ2-3, with TRBD1 as a possible D gene (6 bases). The CDR3 protein is CASSLDRDTYTDTQYF. CDR3 coding DNA: TGTGCCAGCAGCTTGGACCGGGACACCTACACAGATACGCAGTATTTT.